These T cell receptor beta chains were read from a single sample in a study of blood T cell repertoires in COVID-19. The assay was immunoSEQ multiplex PCR, and TCRdb's table has in-frame clones only and misses some. Counted here are some 530,000 clones, roughly 85% occurring once; the ten biggest clones make up roughly 3.1%. Sequenced sample: peripheral blood. These receptors all stem from a human donor in a cohort sampled during active COVID-19. CDR3s include the opening cysteine and the closing phenylalanine or tryptophan. Fields, in order: clone size, J gene, V gene, D gene, CDR3 DNA, CDR3 protein. The D gene is left open where the match is weak. Clone size is shown for a subset of rows, as once, few, many or a class of expanded clone.

once	TRBJ1-1	TRBV5-1	.	TGCGCCAGCAGCCATACGTCGCCCGAGGAAGCTTTCTTT	CASSHTSPEEAFF
.	TRBJ1-2	TRBV25-1	.	TGTGCCAGCAGTGAATATGGCAGGGCACATGGCTACACCTTC	CASSEYGRAHGYTF
.	TRBJ2-3	TRBV4-1	.	TGCGCCAGCAGCCGACAGTCCCTCACAGATACGCAGTATTTT	CASSRQSLTDTQYF
few	TRBJ2-5	TRBV2	.	TGTGCCAGCAGCCGCGAACAGGGCTTCCAAGAGACCCAGTACTTC	CASSREQGFQETQYF
.	TRBJ1-1	TRBV11-3	.	TGTGCCAGCAGCTGGCAAGTGAACACTGAAGCTTTCTTT	CASSWQVNTEAFF
.	TRBJ1-4	TRBV19	TRBD1	TGTGCCAGTGGTACAGGGGCCGGAGAAAAACTGTTTTTT	CASGTGAGEKLFF
.	TRBJ2-7	TRBV24-1	.	TGTGCCAGTCAATTACTCTACGAGCAGTACTTC	CASQLLYEQYF
.	TRBJ2-1	TRBV28	TRBD2	TGTGCCAGCAGTTTCGGCGGGGGATACAATGAGCAGTTCTTC	CASSFGGGYNEQFF
.	TRBJ2-7	TRBV5-6	TRBD1	TGTGCCAGCAGCTTGCCGGGACAGGGCCATTACGAGCAGTACTTC	CASSLPGQGHYEQYF
.	TRBJ2-7	TRBV7-9	TRBD1	TGTGCCAGCAGCAGAGGGACAGGGGGCTTGGACGAGCAGTACTTC	CASSRGTGGLDEQYF
.	TRBJ1-5	TRBV4-1	.	TGCGCCAGCAGCCTCGAACCTGCGGGGGGAAATAGCAATCAGCCCCAGCATTTT	CASSLEPAGGNSNQPQHF
once	TRBJ2-1	TRBV5-1	.	TGCGCCAGCAGCTCACAGGGTCAGGGAACGGAAAAGTTCTTC	CASSSQGQGTEKFF
.	TRBJ2-3	TRBV7-2	.	TGTGCCAGCAGCTTCGCGGGCCACACAGATACGCAGTATTTT	CASSFAGHTDTQYF
.	TRBJ1-5	TRBV19	TRBD1	TGTGCCAGTAGTTTACAGGGGGGGGGCAATCAGCCCCAGCATTTT	CASSLQGGGNQPQHF
few	TRBJ1-4	TRBV2	TRBD1	TGTGCCAGCAGCCTCGGACAGGCCGTAAATGAAAAACTGTTTTTT	CASSLGQAVNEKLFF
.	TRBJ1-4	TRBV19	TRBD1	TGTGCCAGTAGATCGACAGGGGGAAATGAAAAACTGTTTTTT	CASRSTGGNEKLFF
.	TRBJ1-2	TRBV6-5	TRBD1	TGTGCCACCTCGAGGGGACAGGGTAACTATGGCTACACCTTC	CATSRGQGNYGYTF
.	TRBJ2-1	TRBV7-2	.	TGTGCCAGCAGCTCCCCAGGGGAAGGGAGCCACAATGAGCAGTTCTTC	CASSSPGEGSHNEQFF
once	TRBJ2-2	TRBV7-2	TRBD2	TGTGCCAGCAGCTTGGGACTAGCGGGAGCCGGGGAGCTGTTTTTT	CASSLGLAGAGELFF
.	TRBJ1-5	TRBV19	.	TGTGCCAGTAGTCCAAACAGGGATCAGCCCCAGCATTTT	CASSPNRDQPQHF
.	TRBJ1-2	TRBV3-1/TRBV3-2	TRBD1	TGTGCCAGCCGCGACAGGGGGCACAACTATGGCTACACCTTC	CASRDRGHNYGYTF
.	TRBJ2-3	TRBV30	TRBD2	TGTGCCCGACGCCTAGCGGGAGGGCGGGATACGCAGTATTTT	CARRLAGGRDTQYF
.	TRBJ1-2	TRBV4-1	TRBD1	TGCGCCAGCAGCCAAGGGGGAGGCGGACAGGTCTATGGCTACACCTTC	CASSQGGGGQVYGYTF
.	TRBJ2-7	TRBV2	TRBD1	TGTGCCAGCAGCTTACAGGGGAACGAGCAGTACTTC	CASSLQGNEQYF
.	TRBJ1-3	TRBV5-4	TRBD1	TGTGCCAGCAGCTTGGGGAAGGGGGCGTCTGGAAACACCATATATTTT	CASSLGKGASGNTIYF
.	TRBJ1-2	TRBV14	.	TGTGCCAGCAGCCAAGCTAAAAGATCAGGGCGCCCTTTAGGCTACACCTTC	CASSQAKRSGRPLGYTF
.	TRBJ2-1	TRBV30	TRBD1	TGTGCCTGGAGTCCGACAGGGTTAAATGAGCAGTTCTTC	CAWSPTGLNEQFF
.	TRBJ1-1	TRBV9	.	TGTGCCAGCAGCGTAGGAAGTACATCGGGACTATCGGATACTGAAGCTTTCTTT	CASSVGSTSGLSDTEAFF
.	TRBJ1-1	TRBV25-1	.	TGTGCCAGCAGTGAATATCGGATGAGGGGGGGAAGGACTGAAGCTTTCTTT	CASSEYRMRGGRTEAFF
once	TRBJ2-5	TRBV29-1	.	TGCAGCGTTGAAGATAACGGGGGGACCCAGTACTTC	CSVEDNGGTQYF
.	TRBJ1-5	TRBV19	TRBD1	TGTGCCAGTAGCGTTAGAGGGACAGGGAGCAATCAGCCCCAGCATTTT	CASSVRGTGSNQPQHF